The T cell receptor (beta chain) under discussion was sequenced for a study of blood T cell repertoires in COVID-19. Study summary: Italy, Spain and the United States were the sources of the convalescent and acute COVID-19 samples.

This clone is medium-sized in the sample. The germline V gene has CDR1 MDHEN and CDR2 SYDVKM. The CDR3 sequence is 14 residues long. Trimming left V 2 bases short and J 0 bases short, with 7 bases between. Participants' reported clinical history set cohort assignment. Libraries were prepared by immunoSEQ multiplex PCR; TCRdb keeps only in-frame clonotypes and omits some of them. The sample contains roughly 150,000 clones, 80% to 90% of which appear only once. The sequence was collected from a middle-aged man who had recovered from COVID-19. The chain combines TRBV28 with TRBJ2-5; a possible D gene is TRBD2 (6 bases). Material for sequencing was PBMCs or T cells enriched from blood (not recorded which). The CDR3 protein is CASSLIADQETQYF. The DNA for the CDR3 is TGTGCCAGCAGTTTAATAGCGGACCAAGAGACCCAGTACTTC.